This T cell receptor beta chain was recovered during a study of cytomegalovirus exposure and HLA in healthy donors. About the study: Among about 200 million T cells, an earlier analysis found roughly 110 million unique TCR beta sequences. Study-wide results and limits: The records held CMV serostatus as the only immune exposure information. Per published reports, the classifier diagnosed cytomegalovirus status with high specificity and sensitivity. Most observed TCR sequences were rare, whereas some public TCRs were detected in many donors.

Remarks on this clone: Antigen specificity is unknown.

Germline CDR1 reads SGHAT; CDR2 reads FQNNGV. The CDR3 extends over 15 amino acids. V was trimmed by 5 bases and J by 0 bases, leaving 14 bases between them. PCR primers comprised 60 Vbeta and 13 Jbeta primers. Some clones are missing from TCRdb's copy, which holds only in-frame ones; the method was immunoSEQ multiplex PCR. The repertoire includes about 160,000 clones, 87% of them detected once, and about 0.9% sits in the top ten. The sequence was obtained from a woman in her 30s in good health and CMV-seronegative. Sequencing was carried out using PBMCs. The V call is TRBV11-2, the J call TRBJ2-7, with D possibly matching TRBD1 (6 bases). The CDR3 sequence is CASSLGTTGSYEQYF. In DNA form, the CDR3 reads TGTGCCAGCAGCCTCGGGACAACTGGCTCCTACGAGCAGTACTTC.